This T cell receptor beta chain is from a study of T cells in Graves' hyperthyroidism and ophthalmopathy. Study-wide findings and caveats: Blood also carried most thyroid clonotypes expanded above 0.001.

This clonotype was recorded many times. Its matching antigen is unknown. CDR1 and CDR2 from the germline V gene are SEHNR and FQNEAQ (reference sequence). V shed 5 bases and J 3 bases; nucleotides not matched to a gene: 6. The CDR3 sequence is 15 residues long. TCR beta CDR3 regions were amplified from RNA transcripts. RT-PCR in the first round (using the HTBI primer set) targeted the TCR CDR3. Each CDR3 protein gets one entry after TCRdb re-called the multiplex PCR reads with MiXCR. This sample has about 400,000 distinct CDR3 sequences; about 15% occur once, and the top ten carry under 25%. Sequencing was performed on blood. The TCR was taken from a woman aged 55-70 years with Graves' ophthalmopathy. The chain links TRBV7-9 to TRBJ2-1, with 8 bases matching TRBD2. Here the CDR3 DNA reads TGTGCCAGCAGCCTCGGACTAGCTGACTACAATGAGCAGTTCTTC. Its translation is CASSLGLADYNEQFF.